The sequence of this T cell receptor (beta chain) was determined in a study of blood T cell repertoires in COVID-19. On the study more broadly: Sources were T cells, B-cell-depleted T cells, or PBMCs; the material itself was cDNA or gDNA.

The germline gives CDR1 SEHNR, CDR2 FQNEAQ (reference sequence). The CDR3 length is 14 residues. Trimming removed 6 bases at V and 3 bases at J, with 14 bases between. TCRdb's table, derived via immunoSEQ multiplex PCR, lists solely in-frame clones and lacks some. Counted here are approximately 290,000 clones, approximately 90% occurring once; the ten biggest clones make up under 0.95%. The sequence was collected from a man aged 25 to 40 with acute or convalescent COVID-19. The sequenced material came from peripheral blood. This sequence joins TRBV7-9 and TRBJ1-1; D call uncertain. CDR3 sequence: CASRPTRSDTEAFF. Written as DNA, the CDR3 is TGTGCCAGCAGGCCTACCCGGTCGGACACTGAAGCTTTCTTT.